A single sample is the source of the 26 T cell receptor beta chains below, sequenced in a study of blood T cell repertoires in COVID-19. Repertoires were generated with immunoSEQ multiplex PCR, while TCRdb's copy carries only in-frame clones and drops some. The table lists about 210,000 clones, around 89% of them singletons, with about 8.8% in the top ten. Material: PBMCs or T cells enriched from blood (not recorded which). These receptors were collected from a woman under 30 who had recovered from COVID-19.

The chain recombines TRBV5-5 with TRBJ1-5; TRBD1 matches 7 bases. With 5 bases clipped from V and 3 bases from J, the junction kept 5 bases outside the gene matches. The CDR3 has 14 residues. Germline CDR1 is SGHKS and CDR2 is YYEKEE (reference sequence). The CDR3 loop reads CASSTGDNNQPQHF. CDR3 DNA sequence: TGTGCCAGCAGTACAGGGGACAACAATCAGCCCCAGCATTTT.

This clone was seen ten or more times. This sequence joins TRBV7-9 and TRBJ1-5, with D tentatively TRBD1 (6 bases). This CDR3 comprises 15 residues. From germline, CDR1 is SEHNR and CDR2 FQNEAQ (reference sequence). V was clipped by 1 base and J by 2 bases, with 9 bases between them. The CDR3 sequence: CASSLDSGGNQPQHF. The CDR3 DNA reads as TGTGCCAGCAGCTTAGATTCAGGGGGCAATCAGCCCCAGCATTTT.

This chain links TRBV15 with TRBJ1-2; maybe TRBD1 (5 bases). V shed 3 bases and J shed 2 bases, with 16 bases lying between them. The CDR3 loop spans 16 amino acids. Germline CDR1 reads LNHNV; CDR2 reads YYDKDF (reference sequence). The CDR3 here is CATSRSGGGRNYGYTF. CDR3 sequence (DNA): TGTGCCACCAGCAGGTCCGGGGGGGGACGGAACTATGGCTACACCTTC.

This clone appeared a single time. This rearrangement joins TRBV2 to TRBJ1-3, with D perhaps TRBD1 (5 bases). The CDR3 runs 13 residues. CDR1 and CDR2 (germline): SNHLY, FYNNEI. Trimming took off 10 bases at V and 3 bases at J, with 13 bases between the two ends. The CDR3 region has the DNA TGTGCCACCCTCCAGGGTCGTGGAAACACCATATATTTT. Translating gives CATLQGRGNTIYF.

V gene TRBV10-1 combines with J gene TRBJ2-1; no clear D. Germline CDR1 WNHNN, CDR2 SYGVQD (reference sequence). CDR3 length equals 15 residues. Deletions cut 8 bases from V and 2 bases from J, with 16 bases between. The CDR3 sequence: CASSKSEDTYNEQFF. The CDR3 nucleotides are TGCGCCAGCTCTAAATCGGAAGACACCTACAATGAGCAGTTCTTC.

The CDR3 DNA is TGTGCCAGTAGTATAGAGGGGGAGGAGACAGATACGCAGTATTTT. Amino acid sequence: CASSIEGEETDTQYF. This chain uses TRBV19 with TRBJ2-3; TRBD2 might be the D (6 bases). Per the germline V gene, CDR1 is LNHDA and CDR2 is SQIVND (reference sequence). The CDR3 is 15 amino acids. Between the trimmed V and J ends, which lost 0 bases and 3 bases, there was a span of 10 bases.

The V call is TRBV5-1, the J call TRBJ2-7; TRBD1 aligns across 9 bases. This CDR3 comprises 14 residues. With V trimmed by 4 bases and J by 7 bases, 9 bases remained unmatched. Per the germline V gene, CDR1 is SGHRS and CDR2 is YFSETQ. This CDR3 reads CASSPGTGPSEQYF. The CDR3 DNA reads as TGCGCCAGCAGCCCCGGGACAGGGCCTTCGGAGCAGTACTTC.

Comment on this clone: One end of the junction varies from germline; a read error may be responsible. V gene TRBV6-5 combines with J gene TRBJ1-1; D might be TRBD1 (5 bases). The CDR3 has 14 residues. In germline, CDR1 is MNHEY, CDR2 SVGAGI. CDR3 sequence: CLTGRGRVNTEAFF. DNA of the CDR3: TGCCTAACGGGGCGGGGTAGGGTGAACACTGAAGCTTTCTTT.

This clone appeared once. This chain links TRBV6-5 with TRBJ1-1, with D uncertain. V was clipped by 8 bases and J by 1 base, with 17 bases between them. In germline, CDR1 is MNHEY, CDR2 SVGAGI. The CDR3 covers 15 residues. CDR3: CASARGGHQNTEAFF. CDR3 DNA: TGTGCCAGCGCCCGTGGTGGGCACCAGAACACTGAAGCTTTCTTT.

The rearrangement uses TRBV2 and TRBJ2-7; 7 bases are shared with TRBD2. There are 16 residues in the CDR3. The germline gives CDR1 SNHLY, CDR2 FYNNEI. V was pared by 6 bases and J by 3 bases, with 14 bases of the junction left unmatched. The CDR3: CASRISSGGFGYEQYF. The CDR3 DNA reads as TGTGCCAGCAGGATAAGTTCGGGGGGTTTCGGCTACGAGCAGTACTTC.

In its sample, this clone was seen a few times. This rearrangement joins TRBV19 to TRBJ1-5, with D possibly matching TRBD1 (6 bases). The CDR3 has 13 amino acids. The V gene's germline CDR1 is LNHDA and CDR2 SQIVND (reference sequence). Between the trimmed V and J ends, which lost 5 bases and 4 bases, there was a span of 9 bases. Here the CDR3 reads CASSVQGNQPQHF. DNA for the CDR3: TGTGCCAGTAGTGTACAGGGAAATCAGCCCCAGCATTTT.

This chain uses TRBV7-3 with TRBJ1-3; a possible D gene is TRBD1 (5 bases). V was trimmed by 1 base and J by 3 bases, leaving 13 bases between them. The CDR3 length is 16 residues. From germline, CDR1 is SGHTA and CDR2 FQGTGA. The CDR3 region is CASSLNQGGGGNTIYF. The CDR3 region has the DNA TGTGCCAGCAGCTTAAATCAGGGAGGAGGTGGAAACACCATATATTTT.

The chain links TRBV9 to TRBJ2-3; D is unclear. This CDR3 region has 14 residues. V lost 3 bases and J 1 base, leaving 9 bases between the germline ends. In germline, CDR1 is SGDLS, CDR2 YYNGEE. This CDR3 reads CASSASDRTDTQYF. DNA of the CDR3: TGTGCCAGCAGCGCCAGCGATCGCACAGATACGCAGTATTTT.

The chain recombines TRBV3-1 (or the pseudogene TRBV3-2) with TRBJ1-3, with unresolved D. The CDR3 sequence is 16 residues long. Trimming cost V 2 bases and J 4 bases, with 15 bases left between them. Germline V gene sequence: CDR1 LGHDT, CDR2 YNNKEL (reference sequence). The CDR3 coding sequence is TGTGCCAGCAGCCAACTCTCCTTCCAAACAGGAAACACCATATATTTT. Its protein product is CASSQLSFQTGNTIYF.

The genes are TRBV7-9 and TRBJ1-4; D gene unclear. Trimming stripped 3 bases from V and 0 bases from J, with 8 bases between. The germline gives CDR1 SEHNR, CDR2 FQNEAQ (reference sequence). The CDR3 has 15 residues. The CDR3 DNA sequence: TGTGCCAGCAGCTTTCCCTCTACAACTAATGAAAAACTGTTTTTT. It is translated as CASSFPSTTNEKLFF.

The chain recombines TRBV2 with TRBJ2-6; 7 bases match TRBD1. Germline trimming cut 9 bases from V and 0 bases from J; bases unmatched to any gene: 14. Germline CDR1 reads SNHLY; CDR2 reads FYNNEI. The CDR3 covers 18 residues. The CDR3 protein is CARSRDSGKGSGANVLTF. The CDR3 DNA reads TGTGCCAGGTCCCGGGACAGCGGAAAGGGCTCTGGGGCCAACGTCCTGACTTTC.

This chain links TRBV5-6 with TRBJ2-7; 8 bases are a match to TRBD2. CDR1 SGHDT and CDR2 YYEEEE come from the germline V gene. This CDR3 contains 14 residues. Trimming at V came to 0 bases and at J to 4 bases, leaving 3 bases not matched to a gene. Here the CDR3 reads CASSLGGGIYEQYF. CDR3 sequence (DNA): TGTGCCAGCAGCTTGGGCGGGGGGATTTACGAGCAGTACTTC.

The rearrangement uses TRBV7-9 and TRBJ1-1; tentative D call: TRBD1 (6 bases). CDR1 and CDR2 from the germline V gene are SEHNR and FQNEAQ (reference sequence). With 5 bases removed from V and 4 bases from J, the gap between germline ends came to 17 bases. The CDR3 contains 15 residues. This CDR3 reads CASSHNRAWGTEAFF. The CDR3, as DNA: TGTGCCAGCAGCCATAACAGGGCCTGGGGCACTGAAGCTTTCTTT.

CDR3 in amino acids: CASKKTGTAHTEAFF. DNA of the CDR3: TGTGCCAGTAAAAAGACCGGGACAGCTCACACTGAAGCTTTCTTT. V usage is TRBV19 and J usage is TRBJ1-1; the match to TRBD1 covers 7 bases. This CDR3 comprises 15 residues. CDR1 and CDR2 from the germline V gene are LNHDA and SQIVND (reference sequence). Germline trimming cut 7 bases from V and 3 bases from J; bases unmatched to any gene: 11.

The V gene is TRBV6-1, the J gene TRBJ2-3; TRBD2 agrees at 12 bases. The CDR3 has 15 amino acids. V trimming: 3 bases; J trimming: 6 bases; junction bases outside the gene matches: 4. Germline CDR1 and CDR2: MNHNS and SASEGT. The CDR3 DNA is TGTGCCAGCAGTGAGGGACTAGCGGGCCTGGATACGCAGTATTTT. Its translation: CASSEGLAGLDTQYF.

Only one count was recorded for this clone. This chain links TRBV30 with TRBJ1-2, with 7 nucleotides matching TRBD1. J was trimmed by 4 bases and V by 4 bases; bases with no gene match: 6. Germline loops: CDR1 GTSNPN, CDR2 SVGIG (reference sequence). The CDR3 consists of 13 residues. This chain's CDR3 is CAWNRDRFYGYTF. Here the CDR3 DNA reads TGTGCCTGGAACCGGGACAGATTCTATGGCTACACCTTC. The full variable domain, in which reference TRBV30 and TRBJ1-2 provide the parts outside the CDR3, is SQTIHQWPATLVQPVGSPLSLECTVEGTSNPNLYWYRQAAGRGLQLLFYSVGIGQISSEVPQNLSASRPQDRQFILSSKKLLLSDSGFYLCAWNRDRFYGYTFGSGTRLTVV.

This clone was observed a single time. This chain links TRBV28 with TRBJ2-1; 10 nucleotides match TRBD1. Germline V gives CDR1 MDHEN, CDR2 SYDVKM. There are 16 residues in the CDR3. The junction had 13 bases not matched to a gene; V was cut back by 5 bases and J by 9 bases. The CDR3 region is CASSRSQGQGRGEQFF. CDR3 DNA sequence: TGTGCCAGCAGTAGAAGTCAGGGACAGGGGAGGGGTGAGCAGTTCTTC.

The rearrangement joins TRBV9 to TRBJ2-5; no definite D call. The CDR3 spans 14 residues. The V gene lost 2 bases and the J gene lost 5 bases, with 13 bases spanning the gap. CDR1 and CDR2 (germline): SGDLS, YYNGEE. The CDR3 is CASSVSAEVETQYF. DNA for the CDR3: TGTGCCAGCAGCGTTTCTGCAGAGGTTGAGACCCAGTACTTC.

The CDR3 DNA sequence: TGTGCCAGCAGCCAACCGGGACAGCAAGAGACCCAGTACTTC. Its protein product is CASSQPGQQETQYF. This chain links TRBV5-5 with TRBJ2-5; 7 positions agree with TRBD1. Trimming removed 4 bases from V and 2 bases from J; junction bases left unmatched: 5. This CDR3 is built from 14 residues. Germline values: CDR1 SGHKS, CDR2 YYEKEE (reference sequence).

The rearrangement joins TRBV5-6 to TRBJ2-3; D call uncertain. Germline-derived CDR1 and CDR2 are SGHDT and YYEEEE. Between the trimmed V and J ends, which lost 4 bases and 3 bases, there was a span of 6 bases. The CDR3 is 12 amino acids. CDR3 in DNA: TGTGCCAGCAGCCCACGGACAGATACGCAGTATTTT. It is translated as CASSPRTDTQYF.

This chain uses TRBV19 with TRBJ1-6; a possible D gene is TRBD1 (6 bases). Germline CDR1 and CDR2: LNHDA and SQIVND (reference sequence). This CDR3 is 15 amino acids long. V was cut by 6 bases and J by 6 bases, with 15 bases left in between. CDR3 coding DNA: TGTGCCAGTAGCATTCAGGGGCAGGGTAATTCACCCCTCCACTTT. This gives the protein CASSIQGQGNSPLHF.